The 31 T cell receptor beta chains presented below share a single source sample, sequenced in a study of immune evolution from preneoplasia to lung adenocarcinoma. Some clones are missing from TCRdb's copy, which holds only in-frame ones; the method was immunoSEQ multiplex PCR. The sample includes roughly 13,000 clones, 80% of them seen just once. The sample comprised FFPE minimally invasive lung adenocarcinoma tissue. The receptors come from a person between 65 and 80 years old with lung adenocarcinoma.

The chain recombines TRBV6-1 with TRBJ1-1; tentative D call: TRBD1 (6 bases). The CDR3 spans 13 residues. Trimming left V 6 bases short and J 3 bases short, with 11 bases between. Germline CDR1 reads MNHNS; CDR2 reads SASEGT. The CDR3 region is CASRRGGDTEAFF. CDR3 bases: TGTGCCAGCAGAAGGGGGGGGGACACTGAAGCTTTCTTT.

The V and J genes are TRBV7-9 and TRBJ1-4; D unresolved. V was pared by 5 bases and J by 11 bases, with 9 bases between. CDR3 length: 11 residues. The V gene's germline CDR1 is SEHNR and CDR2 FQNEAQ (reference sequence). In nucleotides, the CDR3 is TGTGCCAGCAGCCCCGACTTGAAACTGTTTTTT. Residues: CASSPDLKLFF. Full variable domain (remainder filled in from reference TRBV7-9 and TRBJ1-4): DTGVSQNPRHKITKRGQNVTFRCDPISEHNRLYWYRQTLGQGPEFLTYFQNEAQLEKSRLLSDRFSAERPKGSFSTLEIQRTEQGDSAMYLCASSPDLKLFFGSGTQLSVL.

This clone was seen a handful of times. The DNA of the CDR3 is TGCGCCAGCAGCCAGGATACCAACGCGGGGGGACAAGAGACCCAGTACTTC. Its protein product is CASSQDTNAGGQETQYF. The chain is built from TRBV4-1 and TRBJ2-5; 8 bases map to TRBD2. This CDR3 region has 17 residues. Germline V gene data show CDR1 as MGHRA and CDR2 as YSYEKL. V was clipped by 3 bases and J by 2 bases; unmatched bases: 11.

The chain joins TRBV7-6 to TRBJ2-3; TRBD1 aligns across 8 bases. With V trimmed by 5 bases and J by 3 bases, 7 bases remained unmatched. The CDR3 length is 15 residues. Germline lookup yields CDR1 SGHVS and CDR2 FNYEAQ. The CDR3 DNA reads TGTGCCAGCAGCCCAGGGGGACAGGCGACAGATACGCAGTATTTT. Translation gives CASSPGGQATDTQYF.

The chain uses TRBV7-3 and TRBJ2-1, with a possible D match to TRBD2 (6 bases). Trimming cost V 0 bases and J 4 bases, with 13 bases left between them. CDR1 and CDR2 (germline): SGHTA, FQGTGA. CDR3 length equals 16 residues. CDR3: CASSLTGSGYYNEQFF. CDR3 in DNA: TGTGCCAGCAGCTTAACGGGCAGCGGGTATTACAATGAGCAGTTCTTC.

This chain joins TRBV30 and TRBJ2-7, with 7 bases identical to TRBD2. The CDR3 spans 15 residues. In germline, CDR1 is GTSNPN, CDR2 SVGIG (reference sequence). V was pared by 0 bases and J by 3 bases, with 8 bases of the junction left unmatched. The CDR3 region is CAWSVGPAGVYEQYF. As DNA, the CDR3 is TGTGCCTGGAGTGTTGGGCCGGCGGGAGTCTACGAGCAGTACTTC.

The rearrangement links TRBV4-1 to TRBJ2-3; 8 nucleotides align to TRBD1. This CDR3 is built from 17 residues. Germline V gene sequence: CDR1 MGHRA, CDR2 YSYEKL. V lost 1 base to trimming and J lost 0 bases; unmatched junction nucleotides: 6. This CDR3 reads CASSQVDRGKSTDTQYF. The CDR3 DNA reads as TGCGCCAGCAGCCAAGTAGACAGGGGAAAAAGCACAGATACGCAGTATTTT.

This sequence joins TRBV7-2 and TRBJ2-5; TRBD2 agrees at 7 bases. The CDR3 consists of 15 residues. Looked up from germline, CDR1 is SGHTA and CDR2 is FQGNSA. The ends lost 4 bases at V and 4 bases at J; junction bases unmatched: 9. CDR3 bases: TGTGCCAGCAGCTCCCGGGGTAGGGAGGGAGAGACCCAGTACTTC. Translating it yields CASSSRGREGETQYF.

This chain uses TRBV10-3 with TRBJ2-3; D gene unclear. This CDR3 comprises 13 residues. V lost 6 bases and J lost 0, with 7 bases in between. Germline loops: CDR1 ENHRY, CDR2 SYGVKD. CDR3 sequence reads: CAISLTSTDTQYF. In DNA, the CDR3 is TGTGCCATCAGCCTGACTAGCACAGATACGCAGTATTTT.

The V and J genes are TRBV2 and TRBJ1-5, with D tentatively TRBD1 (6 bases). Per germline, CDR1 SNHLY and CDR2 FYNNEI. Trimming left V 5 bases short and J 7 bases short, with 21 bases between. The CDR3 runs 16 residues. CDR3 DNA: TGTGCCAGCAGTCTCCATGGGGGGGGGCTAGAACAGCCCCAGCATTTT. Translation gives CASSLHGGGLEQPQHF. The full variable domain, rest sourced from reference TRBV2 and TRBJ1-5, is EPEVTQTPSHQVTQMGQEVILRCVPISNHLYFYWYRQILGQKVEFLVSFYNNEISEKSEIFDDQFSVERPDGSNFTLKIRSTKLEDSAMYFCASSLHGGGLEQPQHFGDGTRLSIL.

The rearrangement uses TRBV9 and TRBJ2-2; D ambiguous. The V end was cut by 2 bases, the J end by 0 bases, with 11 bases between. Germline loops: CDR1 SGDLS, CDR2 YYNGEE. The length of the CDR3 is 16 residues. The CDR3 here is CASSVSDGPNTGELFF. CDR3 bases: TGTGCCAGCAGCGTCTCGGACGGACCGAACACCGGGGAGCTGTTTTTT.

The genes are TRBV19 and TRBJ1-2; D is undetermined. V was clipped by 3 bases and J by 4 bases, with 6 bases between them. The CDR3 totals 12 residues. Germline V gene data show CDR1 as LNHDA and CDR2 as SQIVND (reference sequence). The CDR3 sequence: CASSIDRYGYTF. In DNA form, the CDR3 reads TGTGCCAGTAGTATTGATCGCTATGGCTACACCTTC.

This clone was counted between two and nine times. V and J are TRBV11-3 and TRBJ2-2; TRBD1 or TRBD2 may be the D gene (5 bases each). The germline gives CDR1 SGHNT, CDR2 YENEEA. The CDR3 loop spans 13 amino acids. V gave up 3 bases and J gave up 6 bases, with 8 bases separating them. The chain's CDR3 is CASSFRDPGELFF. In nucleotides, the CDR3 is TGTGCCAGCAGCTTCAGGGACCCCGGGGAGCTGTTTTTT.

The chain joins TRBV14 to TRBJ2-7, with TRBD1 as a possible D gene (5 bases). CDR1 is SGHDN and CDR2 is FVKESK in the germline V gene. This CDR3 has 13 residues. V was pared by 3 bases and J by 4 bases, with 10 bases between. CDR3 amino acids: CASSQQGAYEQYF. CDR3 in DNA: TGTGCCAGCAGCCAGCAGGGCGCGTACGAGCAGTACTTC.

The chain uses TRBV6-4 and TRBJ1-5; D is unresolved. V lost 5 bases, J lost 6 bases, and 11 bases lay in between. The germline CDR1 and CDR2 sequences are MRHNA and SNTAGT. The CDR3 totals 13 residues. CDR3 DNA sequence: TGTGCCAGCAGTCCCGCATTCGGTCAGCCCCAGCATTTT. This sequence encodes CASSPAFGQPQHF.

The chain links TRBV6-1 to TRBJ1-5; unclear D gene. Trimming left V 11 bases short and J 1 base short, with 12 bases between. The germline gives CDR1 MNHNS, CDR2 SASEGT. This CDR3 comprises 13 residues. Here the CDR3 reads CAAGGYSNQPQHF. CDR3 nucleotide sequence: TGTGCCGCGGGAGGGTACAGCAATCAGCCCCAGCATTTT.

As for this clone: Germline is not matched at one junction end, which may reflect a read error. This chain joins TRBV2 and TRBJ2-1; maybe TRBD2 (7 bases). The CDR3 extends over 11 amino acids. Germline CDR1 SNHLY, CDR2 FYNNEI. The CDR3 DNA reads as TGTGCCAGCAGTATTAAATGGGAGGGGGTCTTC. It yields the protein CASSIKWEGVF.

J is TRBJ2-7 and V is TRBV6-1; D ambiguous. V dropped 10 bases and J dropped 3 bases, with 19 bases sitting between them. The germline V gene has CDR1 MNHNS and CDR2 SASEGT. The CDR3 runs to 14 residues. The CDR3 sequence is CATNKDPMIYEQYF. The CDR3 nucleotides read TGTGCCACCAACAAGGACCCCATGATCTACGAGCAGTACTTC.

The rearrangement uses TRBV10-3 and TRBJ2-1; tentatively, D is TRBD2 (6 bases). CDR3 length: 13 amino acids. Trimming cost V 8 bases and J 8 bases, with 16 bases left between them. Germline-derived CDR1 and CDR2 are ENHRY and SYGVKD. The CDR3 here is CAIAGTRIDEQFF. DNA for the CDR3: TGTGCCATCGCCGGGACTCGGATCGATGAGCAGTTCTTC.

The V gene is TRBV7-8, the J gene TRBJ2-7; TRBD2 matches 12 bases. Per germline, CDR1 SGHVS and CDR2 FQNEAQ. This CDR3 is built from 16 residues. With 5 bases clipped from V and 0 bases from J, the junction kept 5 bases outside the gene matches. The CDR3 sequence: CASSTTSGGHSYEQYF. The CDR3 nucleotides are TGTGCCAGCAGCACCACTAGCGGGGGGCACTCCTACGAGCAGTACTTC.

The V call is TRBV9, the J call TRBJ2-3; D perhaps matches TRBD2 (6 bases). There are 15 residues in the CDR3. V was pared by 3 bases and J by 4 bases, with 15 bases between. The germline gives CDR1 SGDLS, CDR2 YYNGEE. The CDR3: CASSASVGSADTQYF. The CDR3 DNA reads as TGTGCCAGCAGCGCTTCGGTCGGGAGCGCAGATACGCAGTATTTT.

This rearrangement joins TRBV19 to TRBJ2-7; 8 bases agree with TRBD1. The CDR3 is 14 residues long. V lost 4 bases and J lost 0; bases outside the gene matches: 2. Germline CDR1 is LNHDA and CDR2 is SQIVND (reference sequence). DNA of the CDR3: TGTGCCAGTAGTAATACAGGGGGCTCCTACGAGCAGTACTTC. The encoded protein is CASSNTGGSYEQYF.

This clone was recorded a few times. This sequence joins TRBV6-6 and TRBJ2-1; no definite D call. This CDR3 is 14 amino acids long. Trimming pared 4 bases from V and 6 bases from J, leaving 13 bases between. Germline-derived CDR1 and CDR2 are MNHNY and SVGAGI (reference sequence). The CDR3 region is CASSLVGSSNEQFF. CDR3 nucleotide sequence: TGTGCCAGCAGTTTGGTTGGATCGTCCAATGAGCAGTTCTTC.

This clone was counted between two and nine times. V is TRBV5-1 and J is TRBJ2-3, with 9 bases aligning to TRBD2. The CDR3 covers 17 residues. V was pared by 3 bases and J by 1 base, with 9 bases of the junction left unmatched. CDR1 is SGHRS, CDR2 YFSETQ, per germline. The CDR3 DNA reads as TGCGCCAGCAGCTCTATCCCTAGCGGGGTGGGCACAGATACGCAGTATTTT. The encoded protein is CASSSIPSGVGTDTQYF.

The chain combines TRBV28 with TRBJ2-7; 12 bases match TRBD2. In germline, CDR1 is MDHEN, CDR2 SYDVKM. V lost 5 bases and J lost 1; bases outside the gene matches: 12. The CDR3 has 18 residues. CDR3 sequence: CASSTVRLAGVYSYEQYF. CDR3 sequence (DNA): TGTGCCAGCAGTACGGTTAGACTAGCGGGGGTTTATTCCTACGAGCAGTACTTC.

V and J are TRBV7-3 and TRBJ1-1; no clear D. V was shortened by 3 bases and J by 5 bases, with 10 bases between the two germline ends. Germline V lookup: CDR1 SGHTA, CDR2 FQGTGA. CDR3 length equals 13 residues. CDR3 bases: TGTGCCAGCAGCTTTAACGGTGAGACTGAAGCTTTCTTT. It encodes CASSFNGETEAFF. Full variable domain (missing parts from reference TRBV7-3 and TRBJ1-1): GAGVSQTPSNKVTEKGKYVELRCDPISGHTALYWYRQSLGQGPEFLIYFQGTGAADDSGLPNDRFFAVRPEGSVSTLKIQRTERGDSAVYLCASSFNGETEAFFGQGTRLTVV.

This chain uses TRBV2 with TRBJ1-5; possibly TRBD1 for D (6 bases). CDR1 SNHLY and CDR2 FYNNEI come from the germline V gene. Trimming removed 9 bases from V and 1 base from J, with 10 bases in between. CDR3 size: 13 residues. CDR3 DNA sequence: TGTGCCAGTACAGGGATCAGCAATCAGCCCCAGCATTTT. This sequence encodes CASTGISNQPQHF. The full variable domain, in which reference TRBV2 and TRBJ1-5 provide the parts outside the CDR3, is EPEVTQTPSHQVTQMGQEVILRCVPISNHLYFYWYRQILGQKVEFLVSFYNNEISEKSEIFDDQFSVERPDGSNFTLKIRSTKLEDSAMYFCASTGISNQPQHFGDGTRLSIL.

V gene TRBV19 combines with J gene TRBJ1-2; 8 bases agree with TRBD1. In germline, CDR1 is LNHDA, CDR2 SQIVND (reference sequence). The CDR3 extends over 15 amino acids. With V trimmed by 10 bases and J by 4 bases, 14 bases remained unmatched. In DNA form, the CDR3 reads TGTGCCACCGCTGCGACCTTCGACAGGGGCTATGGCTACACCTTC. It is translated as CATAATFDRGYGYTF.

Concerning this clone itself: Other DNA sequences from this sample encode an identical CDR3 as well. This chain connects TRBV7-8 to TRBJ2-7; D is unresolved. The CDR3 runs 13 residues. CDR1 is SGHVS and CDR2 is FQNEAQ in the germline V gene. V was cut by 3 bases and J by 2 bases, with 8 bases left in between. Here the CDR3 reads CASSFGQTYEQYF. As DNA, the CDR3 is TGTGCCAGCAGCTTCGGCCAAACCTACGAGCAGTACTTC. The full variable domain, its missing parts supplied by reference TRBV7-8 and TRBJ2-7, is GAGVSQSPRYKVAKRGQDVALRCDPISGHVSLFWYQQALGQGPEFLTYFQNEAQLDKSGLPSDRFFAERPEGSVSTLKIQRTQQEDSAVYLCASSFGQTYEQYFGPGTRLTVT.

This rearrangement joins TRBV9 to TRBJ1-1; 10 bases fit TRBD1. CDR3 length: 14 amino acids. The V gene end was trimmed by 3 bases and the J gene end by 3 bases; junction bases not matched to a gene: 2. The germline V gene has CDR1 SGDLS and CDR2 YYNGEE. This CDR3 reads CASSAGTGDTEAFF. CDR3 DNA sequence: TGTGCCAGCAGCGCCGGGACAGGGGACACTGAAGCTTTCTTT. Full variable domain (rest looked up from reference TRBV9 and TRBJ1-1): DSGVTQTPKHLITATGQRVTLRCSPRSGDLSVYWYQQSLDQGLQFLIQYYNGEERAKGNILERFSAQQFPDLHSELNLSSLELGDSALYFCASSAGTGDTEAFFGQGTRLTVV.

V is TRBV5-6 and J is TRBJ1-5; tentatively, D is TRBD1 (6 bases). Trimming pared 9 bases from V and 0 bases from J, leaving 13 bases between. The germline gives CDR1 SGHDT, CDR2 YYEEEE. CDR3 length equals 14 residues. CDR3 region: CATKNRDSNQPQHF. As DNA, the CDR3 is TGTGCCACCAAAAACAGGGATAGCAATCAGCCCCAGCATTTT.